This TCR beta chain stems from a study of post-analysis software for immune sequencing data. Presence of unique molecular identifiers characterized the TCR beta cDNA libraries. T cells numbering 1 to 10 million gave rise to 500,000 to 600,000 cDNA molecules. From the PCR reads, TCRdb called clonotypes with MiXCR, one entry per CDR3 protein. The top ten hold about 4.5% of the sample, which has hundreds of thousands of distinct CDR3 sequences, roughly 50% seen once. General study points: Four to six TRBV segments were more frequent in patients than controls; TRBV5-6, TRBV5-1 and TRBV20-1 belonged to this group. The normalized Chao1 diversity of multiple sclerosis patients was significantly lower than that of controls.

Between the trimmed V and J ends, which lost 2 bases and 13 bases, there was a span of 11 bases. The CDR3 contains 11 residues. Germline V gene lookup returns CDR1 MNHEY and CDR2 SMNVEV (reference sequence). A remark on this clonotype: What it recognizes is unknown.

The sequenced material came from blood. This receptor was identified in a girl aged 5-17 years with multiple sclerosis. The chain is built from TRBV27 and TRBJ1-2; D is unclear. The CDR3 DNA is TGTGCCAGCAGTTTAATGAGACCGCGCACCTTC. As protein: CASSLMRPRTF.